This record looks at one TCR beta chain sequence and its context. This clonotype was seen only a few times. Its antigen is still unknown. The record has no base qualities; no much larger clone is one base away. Total RNA and DNA were co-extracted without cell sorting from approximately 22-30 mg of bulk tissue using the AllPrep DNA/RNA mini kit. Roughly five patients with histopathologically diagnosed primary liver carcinoma underwent surgical resection in China between November 2015 and March 2016. At the time of sampling, the patients were treatment-naive and had chronic HBV infection. Each tumor was sampled at five spatially separated regions: the tumor centre plus the superior, inferior, left-lateral and right-lateral poles. More than 85% viable tumor cells were found by histology in every tumor sample. Each fresh piece of tumor and adjacent tissue was cut in two, with one half stored in RNAlater at -80 degrees C and the other half sent for histology.

The entry originates in a study of tumor-infiltrating lymphocytes in primary liver carcinoma (dated by TCRdb to about 2017). Describing the broader study: Of the five patients, three men and two women aged 30 to 69 years, four had hepatocellular carcinoma and one had combined HCC and intrahepatic cholangiocarcinoma. Tumors of the five patients were stage T1-T3 N0M0 with maximum diameters of about 4.2 to 11 cm. High reproducibility was observed for the technical replicate repertoires, with mean shared-clone rates approximately 0.9 and correlation coefficients above 0.95. Agilent mRNA microarray profiling was performed on the approximately 26 tumor region samples to relate TCRbeta repertoire diversity to the local molecular phenotype. A total of 35 specimens from 5 patients underwent TCRbeta repertoire sequencing, comprising some 25 tumor regions, 5 adjacent noncancerous liver tissues and 5 peripheral blood samples. Roughly 3.65 to 7.13 million productive TCRbeta reads were obtained per sample, and no significant difference in read depth was found between tissue types. For each liver tumor, the study sampled five regions along with adjacent normal tissue and blood, and applied TCRbeta repertoire sequencing, expression microarrays and whole-exome sequencing.

Starting from about 500 ng total RNA, TCRbeta-specific cDNA was produced by reverse transcription with a constant-region primer and ProtoScript II reverse transcriptase. Three nested multiplex PCR rounds, following a slightly modified ARM-PCR procedure, were used to build the TCRbeta libraries. Sample barcodes and Illumina adapters were added in a final 25-cycle PCR with Deep VentR polymerase. Before sequencing, amplicons between 200 and 500 bp were purified from gel using a QIAquick gel extraction kit. An Illumina HiSeq 2500 was used to sequence the TCRbeta amplicons, generating 250-bp paired-end reads. The paper's processing steps were these. To recover full CDR3 sequences, reads were quality-trimmed using Trimmomatic v0.33 and paired reads were then merged using FLASH v1.2.11. V, D and J germline segments were assigned to the rearranged TCRbeta sequences using MiGEC v1.2.1b. Clonotype statistics, along with Shannon-Wiener diversity indices, were calculated using VDJtools v1.0.0. To reduce sampling bias, subsequent analyses other than the diversity analysis used only the 250 most abundant clonotypes in each sample. TCRdb trimmed public reads at Q25 via fastp, called clones via MiXCR and kept in-frame beta chains. Identical CDR3 protein sequences are pooled into one entry, listed with their most common genes and DNA. The V and J calls come from TCRdb's annotation, not from the publication. The sample includes tens of thousands of distinct CDR3 sequences, with 71% observed a single time. The top ten hold roughly 40% of the sample.

Paper-wide results and their limitations: Just about 8-24% of top clones turned up in all five regions of a tumor, which suggests spatial heterogeneity among tumor-infiltrating T cells. Pairs of tumor regions showed greater repertoire overlap (mean about 36%) than tumor-adjacent pairs (roughly 17%) or tumor-blood pairs (approximately 15%), which is consistent with antigen-driven expansion. With just five or six patients in the study, the authors point out that the findings should be validated in a larger study. Compared with blood, tumors had a significantly larger share of the repertoire taken up by the top 250 clones (p = 0.039). Because sequencing covered only the TCR beta chain and unpaired alpha chains were not captured, true repertoire diversity is likely underestimated. Since the samples were bulk and unsorted, there was no way to compare CD4+ and CD8+ T cell repertoires.

The sequenced sample consisted of liver tumor tissue from sampling region 4. The cell subset or site tag for this specimen amounts to: tumor region T4, right-lateral pole. The TCR originated in a man in his forties with primary liver carcinoma and hepatitis B virus infection.

The CDR3 sequence is CAISECKGPNTGELFF. The bases are TGTGCCATCAGTGAGTGTAAAGGGCCGAACACCGGGGAGCTGTTTTTT. The rearrangement joined TRBV10-3 to TRBJ2-2; the D gene is unclear. Trimming takes 1 base from V and 0 bases from J, and the germline ends sit 9 bases apart. Spanning cysteine to phenylalanine, the CDR3 consists of 16 amino acids. Only CDR3 DNA is held: 48 bases, read in frame from base 1. Via the germline V gene, CDR1 is ENHRY and CDR2 SYGVKD.